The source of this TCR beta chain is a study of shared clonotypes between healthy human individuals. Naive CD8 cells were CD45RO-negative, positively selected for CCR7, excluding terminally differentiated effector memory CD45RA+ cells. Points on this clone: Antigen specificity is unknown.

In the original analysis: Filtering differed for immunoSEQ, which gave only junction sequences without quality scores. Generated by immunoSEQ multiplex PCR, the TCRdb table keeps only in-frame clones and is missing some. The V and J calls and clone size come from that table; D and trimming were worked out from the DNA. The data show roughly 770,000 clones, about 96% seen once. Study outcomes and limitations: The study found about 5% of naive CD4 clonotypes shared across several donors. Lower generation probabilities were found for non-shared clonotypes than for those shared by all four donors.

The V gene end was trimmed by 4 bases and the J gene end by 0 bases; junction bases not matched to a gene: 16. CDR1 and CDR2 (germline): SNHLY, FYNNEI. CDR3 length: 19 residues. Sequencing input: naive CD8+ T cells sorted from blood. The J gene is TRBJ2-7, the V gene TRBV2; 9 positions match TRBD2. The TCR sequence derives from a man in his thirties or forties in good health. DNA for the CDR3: TGTGCCAGCAGTGGCGCGGGAGGGTTGTCTGGGGGACTCTCCTACGAGCAGTACTTC. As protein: CASSGAGGLSGGLSYEQYF. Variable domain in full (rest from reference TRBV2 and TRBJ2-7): EPEVTQTPSHQVTQMGQEVILRCVPISNHLYFYWYRQILGQKVEFLVSFYNNEISEKSEIFDDQFSVERPDGSNFTLKIRSTKLEDSAMYFCASSGAGGLSGGLSYEQYFGPGTRLTVT.